These 19 T cell receptor beta chains came from one sample sequenced in a study of blood T cell repertoires in COVID-19. TCRdb's table, derived via immunoSEQ multiplex PCR, lists solely in-frame clones and lacks some. Counted here are more than 80,000 clones, around 80% occurring once; the ten biggest clones make up roughly 6.2%. Specimen: peripheral blood. The receptor set was obtained from a man at least 80 years old with COVID-19, enrolled during active disease.

V is TRBV24-1 and J is TRBJ1-5, with a possible D match to TRBD1 (6 bases). Germline V gives CDR1 KGHDR, CDR2 SFDVKD. This CDR3 region has 16 residues. Trimming stripped 4 bases from V and 3 bases from J, with 15 bases between. This chain's CDR3 is CATSENGQLLNQPQHF. The CDR3 region has the DNA TGTGCCACCAGTGAAAACGGACAGCTACTCAATCAGCCCCAGCATTTT.

This clone occurred once. The chain uses TRBV4-3 and TRBJ2-1, with D uncertain. The germline V and J ends were trimmed by 4 bases and 9 bases, with 19 bases remaining between them. The CDR3 is made up of 15 amino acids. Germline V gene lookup returns CDR1 LGHNA and CDR2 YSLEER. CDR3 sequence (DNA): TGCGCCAGCAGCCCCGAAAGACTCCTCGGCCGTGAGCAGTTCTTC. Translation: CASSPERLLGREQFF.

CDR3 sequence reads: CATSEGQGSYTF. DNA of the CDR3: TGTGCCACCAGTGAGGGACAGGGAAGCTACACCTTC. The V gene is TRBV24-1, the J gene TRBJ1-2; the match to TRBD1 covers 9 bases. Looked up from germline, CDR1 is KGHDR and CDR2 is SFDVKD. This CDR3 has 12 amino acids. With 4 bases clipped from V and 9 bases from J, the junction kept 2 bases outside the gene matches.

The V and J genes are TRBV11-2 and TRBJ2-7; tentative D call: TRBD1 (7 bases). CDR1 is SGHAT, CDR2 FQNNGV, per germline. The CDR3 contains 15 residues. The V and J ends lost 3 bases and 0 bases respectively, with 12 bases between them. The CDR3 nucleotides read TGTGCCAGCAGCTTTGCGGGACAGAGCTCCTACGAGCAGTACTTC. This gives the protein CASSFAGQSSYEQYF.

This clone was seen once. V gene TRBV5-6 combines with J gene TRBJ2-1; 9 bases match TRBD1. The junction had 13 bases not matched to a gene; V was cut back by 4 bases and J by 8 bases. The CDR3 has 16 amino acids. Germline V CDR1 and CDR2: SGHDT, YYEEEE. In nucleotides, the CDR3 is TGTGCCAGCAGCCGAGGGACAGGGTCTTATGAGGATGAGCAGTTCTTC. It encodes CASSRGTGSYEDEQFF. The full variable domain, with the rest looked up from reference TRBV5-6 and TRBJ2-1, is DAGVTQSPTHLIKTRGQQVTLRCSPKSGHDTVSWYQQALGQGPQFIFQYYEEEERQRGNFPDRFSGHQFPNYSSELNVNALLLGDSALYLCASSRGTGSYEDEQFFGPGTRLTVL.

This rearrangement joins TRBV6-5 to TRBJ2-5; 7 positions match TRBD1. The V gene end was trimmed by 4 bases and the J gene end by 3 bases; junction bases not matched to a gene: 8. The CDR3 loop spans 15 amino acids. From germline, CDR1 is MNHEY and CDR2 SVGAGI. Written as DNA, the CDR3 is TGTGCCAGCAGTTTTTTCGGGACAGCTGAAGAGACCCAGTACTTC. It yields the protein CASSFFGTAEETQYF.

The chain combines TRBV24-1 with TRBJ2-5; 14 bases fit TRBD2. CDR1 is KGHDR and CDR2 is SFDVKD in the germline V gene. The V segment lost 10 bases and the J segment 5 bases; nucleotides outside the gene matches: 11. CDR3 length equals 16 residues. CDR3 region: CATSSLGLAGDETQYF. The CDR3 DNA sequence: TGTGCCACATCCTCCTTGGGACTAGCGGGAGACGAGACCCAGTACTTC.

V is TRBV6-5 and J is TRBJ2-3; D possibly corresponds to TRBD2 (5 bases). This CDR3 comprises 14 residues. The V end lost 2 bases, the J end lost 6 bases, and 12 bases lay between the germline ends. Germline CDR1 reads MNHEY; CDR2 reads SVGAGI. CDR3 DNA: TGTGCCAGCAGTTACACCTTAGCGACTGATACGCAGTATTTT. Amino acids: CASSYTLATDTQYF.

This clone has more than one count but fewer than ten. DNA for the CDR3: TGTGCCAGCAGCCTAAGGCGGCGTCAAGAGACCCAGTACTTC. Amino acid sequence: CASSLRRRQETQYF. The rearrangement joins TRBV7-2 to TRBJ2-5; unclear D gene. The CDR3 loop spans 14 amino acids. V was shortened by 5 bases and J by 2 bases, with 12 bases between the two germline ends. Germline loops: CDR1 SGHTA, CDR2 FQGNSA. Full variable domain (missing parts from reference TRBV7-2 and TRBJ2-5): GAGVSQSPSNKVTEKGKDVELRCDPISGHTALYWYRQSLGQGLEFLIYFQGNSAPDKSGLPSDRFSAERTGGSVSTLTIQRTQQEDSAVYLCASSLRRRQETQYFGPGTRLLVL.

The chain recombines TRBV3-1 (or the pseudogene TRBV3-2) with TRBJ2-3; weak D call: TRBD2 (5 bases). Trimming stripped 2 bases from V and 0 bases from J, with 6 bases between. CDR3 length: 14 residues. The germline V gene encodes CDR1 LGHDT and CDR2 YNNKEL (reference sequence). The CDR3 region is CASSQKRSTDTQYF. The DNA for the CDR3 is TGTGCCAGCAGCCAAAAGCGGAGCACAGATACGCAGTATTTT.

This clone was seen a few times. The chain employs TRBV5-1 and TRBJ2-2; D unresolved. V shed 0 bases and J shed 7 bases, with 10 bases lying between them. Germline loops: CDR1 SGHRS, CDR2 YFSETQ. The CDR3 runs 14 residues. CDR3 protein: CASSLDTRGGELFF. The DNA for the CDR3 is TGCGCCAGCAGCTTGGATACCCGCGGCGGGGAGCTGTTTTTT.

The gene calls are TRBV5-1 and TRBJ2-7; D possibly corresponds to TRBD2 (5 bases). CDR1 is SGHRS and CDR2 is YFSETQ in the germline V gene. This CDR3 is 13 amino acids long. V was cut by 4 bases and J by 2 bases, with 10 bases left in between. The DNA for the CDR3 is TGCGCCAGCAGCCAGGACTTCGCCTACGAGCAGTACTTC. Encoded protein: CASSQDFAYEQYF.

This chain connects TRBV15 to TRBJ1-1, with D tentatively TRBD1 (6 bases). Trimming removed 6 bases at V and 1 base at J, with 9 bases between. The CDR3 is 13 amino acids. The germline V gene encodes CDR1 LNHNV and CDR2 YYDKDF (reference sequence). CDR3: CATSSDRNTEAFF. DNA for the CDR3: TGTGCCACCAGTTCGGACAGGAACACTGAAGCTTTCTTT.

The rearrangement joins TRBV29-1 to TRBJ1-2, with TRBD1 matching over 8 bases. The CDR3 loop spans 21 amino acids. Per the germline V gene, CDR1 is SQVTM and CDR2 is ANQGSEA. V dropped 6 bases and J dropped 2; count of bases not matched to a gene: 29. The CDR3 nucleotides read TGCAGCGTGTGGTTGGAGGGTTCTCCCCACATCGGGCAGGGGGCGAACTATGGCTACACCTTC. It translates to CSVWLEGSPHIGQGANYGYTF. The variable domain in full, completed from reference TRBV29-1 and TRBJ1-2, reads SAVISQKPSRDICQRGTSLTIQCQVDSQVTMMFWYRQQPGQSLTLIATANQGSEATYESGFVIDKFPISRPNLTFSTLTVSNMSPEDSSIYLCSVWLEGSPHIGQGANYGYTFGSGTRLTVV.

This clone has just one count. The chain couples TRBV12-5 to TRBJ2-2, with 10 bases matching TRBD2. The germline gives CDR1 LGHNT, CDR2 FRNRAP. The CDR3 runs 16 residues. Trimming took 5 bases from V and 6 from J; bases not matched to a gene: 9. The CDR3, as DNA: TGTGCTAGTGGTCCTAGCGGGAGAGGCGGGGCCGGGGAGCTGTTTTTT. It is translated as CASGPSGRGGAGELFF.

This clone was counted a few times. V and J are TRBV19 and TRBJ2-2; D perhaps matches TRBD1 (5 bases). Germline V CDR1 and CDR2: LNHDA, SQIVND (reference sequence). Trimming shortened V by 1 base and J by 0 bases, and 9 bases separated the two germline ends. The CDR3 is 16 amino acids. The CDR3 nucleotides are TGTGCCAGTAGTATAGGGGCAGGGACGAACACCGGGGAGCTGTTTTTT. Translating gives CASSIGAGTNTGELFF.

V and J are TRBV12-3 or TRBV12-4 and TRBJ2-7, with 7 nucleotides matching TRBD1. With 10 bases clipped from V and 5 bases from J, the junction kept 11 bases outside the gene matches. The CDR3 totals 13 residues. The CDR3 here is CATSRQGFNEQYF. For the CDR3, the DNA is TGTGCCACGTCCCGACAGGGTTTCAACGAGCAGTACTTC.

The chain combines TRBV3-1 (or the pseudogene TRBV3-2) with TRBJ2-2; 10 nucleotides align to TRBD2. There are 16 residues in the CDR3. Germline lookup yields CDR1 LGHDT and CDR2 YNNKEL (reference sequence). After removal of 1 base from V and 10 bases from J, the junction contained 9 bases not matched to a gene. The CDR3 loop is CASSQVTLAGVKELFF. The CDR3 bases are TGTGCCAGCAGCCAAGTAACGCTAGCGGGAGTGAAGGAGCTGTTTTTT.

The CDR3 coding sequence is TGTGCCAGCAGCTTATTCTCGGGGTCGCCGGATAATTCACCCCTCCACTTT. This sequence encodes CASSLFSGSPDNSPLHF. The V gene is TRBV11-2, the J gene TRBJ1-6; D remains unclear. CDR3 length: 17 residues. With 2 bases removed from V and 5 bases from J, the gap between germline ends came to 16 bases. CDR1 is SGHAT and CDR2 is FQNNGV in the germline V gene.